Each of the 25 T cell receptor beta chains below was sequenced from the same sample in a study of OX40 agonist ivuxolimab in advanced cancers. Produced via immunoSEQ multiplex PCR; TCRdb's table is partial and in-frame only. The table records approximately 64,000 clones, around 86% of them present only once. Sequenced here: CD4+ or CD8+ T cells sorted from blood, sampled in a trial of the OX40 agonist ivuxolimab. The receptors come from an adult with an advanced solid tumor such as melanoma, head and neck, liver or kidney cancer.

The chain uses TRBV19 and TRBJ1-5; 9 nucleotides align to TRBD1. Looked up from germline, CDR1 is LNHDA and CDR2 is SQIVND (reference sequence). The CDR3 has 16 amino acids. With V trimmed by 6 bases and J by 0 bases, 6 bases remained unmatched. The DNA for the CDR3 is TGTGCCAGTAGAAGGGAGGGACAGGGTAGCAATCAGCCCCAGCATTTT. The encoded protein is CASRREGQGSNQPQHF.

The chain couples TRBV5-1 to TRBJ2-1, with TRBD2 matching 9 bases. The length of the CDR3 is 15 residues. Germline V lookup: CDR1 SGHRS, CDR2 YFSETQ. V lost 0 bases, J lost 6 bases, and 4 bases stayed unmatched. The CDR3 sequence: CASSLDAGGRNEQFF. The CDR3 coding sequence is TGCGCCAGCAGCTTGGACGCGGGGGGGCGCAATGAGCAGTTCTTC.

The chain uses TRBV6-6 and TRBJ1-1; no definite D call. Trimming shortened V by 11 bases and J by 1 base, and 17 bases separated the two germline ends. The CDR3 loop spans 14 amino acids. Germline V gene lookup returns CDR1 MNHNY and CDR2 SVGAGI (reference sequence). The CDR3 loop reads CACQINMGNTEAFF. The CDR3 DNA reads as TGTGCCTGCCAGATAAACATGGGGAACACTGAAGCTTTCTTT.

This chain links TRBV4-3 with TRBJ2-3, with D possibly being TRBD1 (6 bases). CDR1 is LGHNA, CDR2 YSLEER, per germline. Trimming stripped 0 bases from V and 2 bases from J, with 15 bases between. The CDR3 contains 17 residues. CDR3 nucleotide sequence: TGCGCCAGCAGCCAAGATCGAGGGGGACCCCTCACAGATACGCAGTATTTT. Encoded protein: CASSQDRGGPLTDTQYF.

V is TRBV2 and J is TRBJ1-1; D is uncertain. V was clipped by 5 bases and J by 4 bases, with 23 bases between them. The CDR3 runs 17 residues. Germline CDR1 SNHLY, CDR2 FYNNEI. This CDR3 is CASSPRDRRRGGTEAFF. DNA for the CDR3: TGTGCCAGCAGTCCAAGAGACCGCCGGCGAGGAGGCACTGAAGCTTTCTTT.

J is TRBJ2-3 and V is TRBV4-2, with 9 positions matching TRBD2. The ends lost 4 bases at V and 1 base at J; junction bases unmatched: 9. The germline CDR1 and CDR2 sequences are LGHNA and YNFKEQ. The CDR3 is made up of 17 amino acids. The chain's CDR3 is CASSPAGSGGGTDTQYF. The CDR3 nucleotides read TGTGCCAGCAGCCCGGCCGGTAGCGGGGGAGGCACAGATACGCAGTATTTT.

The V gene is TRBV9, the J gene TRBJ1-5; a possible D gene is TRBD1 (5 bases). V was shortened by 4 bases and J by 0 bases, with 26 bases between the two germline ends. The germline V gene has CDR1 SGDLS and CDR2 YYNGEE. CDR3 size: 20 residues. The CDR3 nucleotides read TGTGCCAGCAGCCGATATCCCAATAGGCGGGGCCGGTATAGCAATCAGCCCCAGCATTTT. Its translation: CASSRYPNRRGRYSNQPQHF.

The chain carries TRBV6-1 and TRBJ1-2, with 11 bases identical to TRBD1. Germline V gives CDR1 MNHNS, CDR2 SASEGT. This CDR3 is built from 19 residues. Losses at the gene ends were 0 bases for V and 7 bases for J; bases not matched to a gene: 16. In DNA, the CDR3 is TGTGCCAGCAGTGAAGCGCTTTATGGACAGGGGGCACCCAAAGCTGGCTACACCTTC. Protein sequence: CASSEALYGQGAPKAGYTF.

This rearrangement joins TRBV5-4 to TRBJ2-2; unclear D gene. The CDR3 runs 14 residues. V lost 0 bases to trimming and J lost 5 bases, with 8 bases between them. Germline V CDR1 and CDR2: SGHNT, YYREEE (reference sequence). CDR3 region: CASSLEGWTGELFF. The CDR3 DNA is TGTGCCAGCAGCTTGGAAGGGTGGACCGGGGAGCTGTTTTTT.

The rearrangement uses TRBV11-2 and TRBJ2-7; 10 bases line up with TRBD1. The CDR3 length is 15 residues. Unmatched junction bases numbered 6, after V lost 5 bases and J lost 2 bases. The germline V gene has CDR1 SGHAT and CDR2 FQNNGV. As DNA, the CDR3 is TGTGCCAGCAGCCGTGGACAGGGGGGGACCTACGAGCAGTACTTC. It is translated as CASSRGQGGTYEQYF.

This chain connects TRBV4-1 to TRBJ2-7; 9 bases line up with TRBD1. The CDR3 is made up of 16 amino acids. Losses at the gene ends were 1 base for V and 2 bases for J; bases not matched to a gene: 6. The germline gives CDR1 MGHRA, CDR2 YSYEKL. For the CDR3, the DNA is TGCGCCAGCAGCCAAGTAGTCGGGACAGGGACCTACGAGCAGTACTTC. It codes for CASSQVVGTGTYEQYF.

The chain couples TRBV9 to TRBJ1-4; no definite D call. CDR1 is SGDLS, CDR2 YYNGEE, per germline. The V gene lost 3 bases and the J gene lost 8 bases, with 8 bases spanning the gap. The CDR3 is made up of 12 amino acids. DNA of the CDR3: TGTGCCAGCAGCGGAGGAGGGGAAAAACTGTTTTTT. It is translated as CASSGGGEKLFF.

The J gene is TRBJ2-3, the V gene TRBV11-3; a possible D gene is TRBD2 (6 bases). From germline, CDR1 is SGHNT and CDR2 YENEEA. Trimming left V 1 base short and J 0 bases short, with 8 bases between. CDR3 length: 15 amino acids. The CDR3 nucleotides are TGTGCCAGCAGCTTAGCGGGGGAAAGCACAGATACGCAGTATTTT. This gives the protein CASSLAGESTDTQYF.

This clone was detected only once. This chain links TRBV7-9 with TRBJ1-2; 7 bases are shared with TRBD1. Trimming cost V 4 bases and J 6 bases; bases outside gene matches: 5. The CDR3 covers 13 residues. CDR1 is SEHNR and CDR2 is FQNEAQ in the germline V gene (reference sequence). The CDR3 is CASSSDRVHGYTF. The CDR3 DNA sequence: TGTGCCAGCAGCTCAGACAGGGTCCATGGCTACACCTTC.

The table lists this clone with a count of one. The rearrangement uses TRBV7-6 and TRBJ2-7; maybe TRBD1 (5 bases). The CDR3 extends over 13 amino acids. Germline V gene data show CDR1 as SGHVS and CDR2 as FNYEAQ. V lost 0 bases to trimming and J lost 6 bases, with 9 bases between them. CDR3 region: CASSLAPGIEQYF. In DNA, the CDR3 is TGTGCCAGCAGCTTAGCCCCAGGGATCGAGCAGTACTTC. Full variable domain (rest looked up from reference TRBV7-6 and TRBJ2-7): GAGVSQSPRYKVTKRGQDVALRCDPISGHVSLYWYRQALGQGPEFLTYFNYEAQQDKSGLPNDRFSAERPEGSISTLTIQRTEQRDSAMYRCASSLAPGIEQYFGPGTRLTVT.

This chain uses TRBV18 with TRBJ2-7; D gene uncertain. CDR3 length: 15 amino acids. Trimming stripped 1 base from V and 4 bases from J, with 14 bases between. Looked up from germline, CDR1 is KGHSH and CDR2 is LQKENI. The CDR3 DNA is TGTGCCAGCTCACCACGCGGCAGTTTAAAGTACGAGCAGTACTTC. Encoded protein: CASSPRGSLKYEQYF.

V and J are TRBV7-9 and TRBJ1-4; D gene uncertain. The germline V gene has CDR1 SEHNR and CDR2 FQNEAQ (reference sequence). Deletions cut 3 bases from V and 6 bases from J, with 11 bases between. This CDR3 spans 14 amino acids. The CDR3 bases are TGTGCCAGCAGCTTGAGTGCCGGTGATGAAAAACTGTTTTTT. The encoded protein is CASSLSAGDEKLFF.

CDR3 bases: TGTGCCAGCAGCGTAGAGAACAGGGCCATAGATACGCAGTATTTT. Amino acids: CASSVENRAIDTQYF. The chain has TRBV9 and TRBJ2-3, with a weak D call TRBD1 (6 bases). CDR3 length equals 15 residues. Germline loops: CDR1 SGDLS, CDR2 YYNGEE. V shed 0 bases and J shed 5 bases, with 13 bases lying between them.

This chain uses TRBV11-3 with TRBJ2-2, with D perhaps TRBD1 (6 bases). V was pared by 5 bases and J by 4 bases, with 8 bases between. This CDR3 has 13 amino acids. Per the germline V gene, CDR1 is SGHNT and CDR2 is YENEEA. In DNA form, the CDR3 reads TGTGCCAGCAGCCTAGGGGGCACCGGGGAGCTGTTTTTT. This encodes CASSLGGTGELFF.

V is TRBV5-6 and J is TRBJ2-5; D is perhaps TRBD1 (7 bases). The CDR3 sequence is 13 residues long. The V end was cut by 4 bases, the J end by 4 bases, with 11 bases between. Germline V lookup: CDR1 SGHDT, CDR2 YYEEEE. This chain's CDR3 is CASSRGDRETQYF. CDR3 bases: TGTGCCAGCAGCCGCGGGGACAGAGAGACCCAGTACTTC.

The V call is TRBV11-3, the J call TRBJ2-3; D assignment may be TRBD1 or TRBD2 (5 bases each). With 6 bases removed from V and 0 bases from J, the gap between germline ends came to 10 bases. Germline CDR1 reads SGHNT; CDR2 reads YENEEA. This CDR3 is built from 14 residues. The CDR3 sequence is CASRGPLSTDTQYF. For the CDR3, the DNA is TGTGCCAGCAGGGGACCCCTTAGCACAGATACGCAGTATTTT. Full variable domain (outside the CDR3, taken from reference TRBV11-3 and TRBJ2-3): EAGVVQSPRYKIIEKKQPVAFWCNPISGHNTLYWYLQNLGQGPELLIRYENEEAVDDSQLPKDRFSAERLKGVDSTLKIQPAELGDSAVYLCASRGPLSTDTQYFGPGTRLTVL.

CDR3 in DNA: TGTGCCAGCAGCACGAACGCTTACAATGAGCAGTTCTTC. Protein sequence: CASSTNAYNEQFF. V usage is TRBV7-9 and J usage is TRBJ2-1; D is undetermined. V gave up 5 bases and J gave up 4 bases, with 9 bases separating them. Germline V gene sequence: CDR1 SEHNR, CDR2 FQNEAQ (reference sequence). The CDR3 covers 13 residues.

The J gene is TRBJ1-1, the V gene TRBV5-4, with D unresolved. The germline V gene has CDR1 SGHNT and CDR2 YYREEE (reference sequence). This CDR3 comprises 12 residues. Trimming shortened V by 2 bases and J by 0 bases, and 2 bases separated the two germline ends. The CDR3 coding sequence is TGTGCCAGCAGCTTTTTGAACACTGAAGCTTTCTTT. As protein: CASSFLNTEAFF.

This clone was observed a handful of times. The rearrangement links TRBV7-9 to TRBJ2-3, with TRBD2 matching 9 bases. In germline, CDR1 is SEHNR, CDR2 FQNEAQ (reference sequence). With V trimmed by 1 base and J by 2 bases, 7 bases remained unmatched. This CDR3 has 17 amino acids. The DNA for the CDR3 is TGTGCCAGCAGCTTAGTGGCGGGGGGGCCTGACACAGATACGCAGTATTTT. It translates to CASSLVAGGPDTDTQYF. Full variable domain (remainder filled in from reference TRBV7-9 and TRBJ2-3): DTGVSQNPRHKITKRGQNVTFRCDPISEHNRLYWYRQTLGQGPEFLTYFQNEAQLEKSRLLSDRFSAERPKGSFSTLEIQRTEQGDSAMYLCASSLVAGGPDTDTQYFGPGTRLTVL.

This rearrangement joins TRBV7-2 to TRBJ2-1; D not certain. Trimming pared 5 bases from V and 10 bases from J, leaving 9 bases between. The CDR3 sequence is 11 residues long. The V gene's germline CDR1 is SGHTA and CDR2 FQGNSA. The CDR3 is CASSAYGEQFF. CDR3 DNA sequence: TGTGCCAGCAGCGCCTATGGCGAGCAGTTCTTC.